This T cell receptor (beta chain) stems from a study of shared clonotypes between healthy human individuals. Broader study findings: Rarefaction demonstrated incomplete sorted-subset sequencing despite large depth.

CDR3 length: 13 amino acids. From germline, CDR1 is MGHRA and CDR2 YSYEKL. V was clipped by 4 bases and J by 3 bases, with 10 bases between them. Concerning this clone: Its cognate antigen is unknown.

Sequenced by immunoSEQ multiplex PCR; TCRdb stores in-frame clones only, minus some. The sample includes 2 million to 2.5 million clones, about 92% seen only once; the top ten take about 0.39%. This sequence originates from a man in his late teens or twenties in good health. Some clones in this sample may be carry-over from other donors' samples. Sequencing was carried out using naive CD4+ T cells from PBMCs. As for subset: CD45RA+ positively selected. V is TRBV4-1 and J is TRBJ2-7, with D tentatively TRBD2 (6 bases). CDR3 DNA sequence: TGCGCCAGCAGCCCGACTAGTTACTACGAGCAGTACTTC. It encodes CASSPTSYYEQYF.